The 9 T cell receptor beta chains below all came from one sample that was sequenced in a study of regulatory T cells in long-lasting Graves disease (dated by TCRdb to about 2021). Library method: multiplex PCR. TCRdb names Illumina HiSeq 4000 as the instrument used. To build TCR beta libraries, CDR3 regions were amplified by Arm-PCR using iRepertoire HTBI primers. TCRdb passed the public sequencing reads through fastp at Q25 and MiXCR, retaining productive beta sequences. A single entry per CDR3 protein holds the most common genes and DNA from its merged rows. For this sample the table gives roughly 500,000 distinct CDR3 sequences, of which around an eighth were detected only once. The top ten hold more than 8.5% of the sample. The time point label of this sample denotes: newly diagnosed GD, antithyroid drugs for less than 3 months. For both TCR sequencing and RNA sequencing, RNA was extracted from PBMCs in TRIzol.

This sample was also put to use in a study of T cells in Graves' hyperthyroidism and ophthalmopathy.

Sequencing used peripheral blood mononuclear cells (PBMCs), obtained at new diagnosis, from a patient treated with antithyroid drugs. The receptors were gathered from a man aged 25 to 40 with Graves disease. Donor details come from another sample of the same person, matched by shared clones.

This clonotype was detected ten times or more. The DNA is left out, because the CDR3 cannot be placed on it with certainty; the CDR3 is given as TCRdb lists it. The chain carries TRBV27 and TRBJ2-7; the table gives TRBD1 as D, unverified against the DNA. From its first to its last residue, the CDR3 has 14 amino acids. Per germline, CDR1 MNHEY and CDR2 SMNVEV (reference sequence). This CDR3 reads CASTFGPGPYEQYF.

This clonotype was found a few times. The chain combines TRBV5-5 with TRBJ1-5, with D unclear. The CDR3 spans 13 residues. The ends were cut back, 0 bases at V and 7 bases at J, with 8 bases in the middle. Germline V gene data show CDR1 as SGHKS and CDR2 as YYEKEE (reference sequence). The CDR3 protein is CASSLGRIQPQHF. The CDR3 DNA sequence: TGTGCCAGCAGCTTGGGCAGGATACAGCCCCAGCATTTT.

In this sample, this clonotype turned up many times. The chain uses TRBV2 and TRBJ1-2; D is unresolved. Germline V gene sequence: CDR1 SNHLY, CDR2 FYNNEI. V lost 2 bases to trimming and J lost 8 bases, with 6 bases between them. The CDR3 contains 11 residues. This CDR3 reads CASSEYGGYTF. In DNA form, the CDR3 reads TGTGCCAGCAGTGAATACGGGGGCTACACCTTC.

This clonotype was counted between two and nine times. The genes are TRBV5-1 and TRBJ2-2, with 7 bases fitting TRBD2. The CDR3 is made up of 15 amino acids. Trimming cost V 4 bases and J 1 base; bases outside gene matches: 4. CDR1 SGHRS and CDR2 YFSETQ come from the germline V gene. The CDR3 sequence: CASSALAENTGELFF. The CDR3 coding sequence is TGCGCCAGCAGCGCGCTAGCGGAGAACACCGGGGAGCTGTTTTTT.

This clonotype was counted many times. The genes are TRBV5-1 and TRBJ1-2; no firm D call. CDR3 length: 13 amino acids. V was clipped by 3 bases and J by 6 bases, with 12 bases between them. Per the germline V gene, CDR1 is SGHRS and CDR2 is YFSETQ. CDR3 sequence: CASSSLPGDGYTF. The CDR3 nucleotides are TGCGCCAGCAGCTCCTTGCCGGGAGATGGCTACACCTTC.

This clonotype was recorded many times. The chain carries TRBV5-1 and TRBJ1-2; TRBD1 matches 7 bases. CDR1 SGHRS and CDR2 YFSETQ come from the germline V gene. The CDR3 runs to 15 residues. V shed 4 bases, J shed 0 bases, and the junction held 6 bases outside the gene matches. The CDR3 region is CASSTRTGTNYGYTF. For the CDR3, the DNA is TGCGCCAGCAGCACCCGGACAGGCACTAACTATGGCTACACCTTC.

This clonotype has a count of ten or more. This chain joins TRBV5-1 and TRBJ2-3, with D unclear. CDR1 and CDR2 from the germline V gene are SGHRS and YFSETQ. The CDR3 sequence is 13 residues long. Trimming shortened V by 4 bases and J by 5 bases, and 11 bases separated the two germline ends. The CDR3 DNA reads TGCGCCAGCAGCCTCCGACAACGAGATACGCAGTATTTT. Amino acid sequence: CASSLRQRDTQYF.

The genes are TRBV9 and TRBJ2-7; D may be TRBD1 (5 bases). Germline CDR1 reads SGDLS; CDR2 reads YYNGEE. The CDR3 covers 13 residues. The germline V and J ends were trimmed by 0 bases and 8 bases, with 12 bases remaining between them. The CDR3 loop reads CASSVGSRAKQYF. CDR3 DNA sequence: TGTGCCAGCAGCGTAGGTAGCAGGGCCAAGCAGTACTTC. Full variable domain (missing parts from reference TRBV9 and TRBJ2-7): DSGVTQTPKHLITATGQRVTLRCSPRSGDLSVYWYQQSLDQGLQFLIQYYNGEERAKGNILERFSAQQFPDLHSELNLSSLELGDSALYFCASSVGSRAKQYFGPGTRLTVT.

This clonotype was seen at least ten times. This sequence joins TRBV10-1 and TRBJ2-3; the D is unclear. CDR1 is WNHNN, CDR2 SYGVQD, per germline (reference sequence). The ends were cut back, 3 bases at V and 7 bases at J, with 5 bases in the middle. This CDR3 comprises 11 residues. The CDR3 protein is CASSDGNTQYF. CDR3 bases: TGCGCCAGCAGTGACGGAAATACGCAGTATTTT.